This T cell receptor beta chain was recorded in a study of blood T cells in healthy people across ages. Study information: Capturing about one barcoded beta molecule per two T cells was achieved by template switching.

It was with a sample-barcoded 5' primer and a J-beta primer mix that a second PCR of about 6 to 12 cycles was run. Every molecule of cDNA carried a tag from a template-switch adaptor with 12 random nucleotides. Individual samples furnished no less than 2.5 million CDR3-containing paired-end reads apiece. Each CDR3 protein gets one entry after TCRdb re-called the 5' RACE reads with MiXCR. The repertoire holds over 1,500,000 distinct CDR3 sequences, with roughly two fifths as singletons. Unmatched junction bases numbered 25, after V lost 3 bases and J lost 2 bases. There are 22 residues in the CDR3. Germline V gene lookup returns CDR1 LGHNT and CDR2 FRNRAP.

V usage is TRBV12-5 and J usage is TRBJ2-7; the match to TRBD1 covers 10 bases. This sequence originates from a human donor in good health. Sample: blood. The CDR3 DNA follows: TGTGCTAGTGGTTTCACTTCTGGTCCGTTGCATGACCTCGGGACAGGGGCCTACGAGCAGTACTTC. Amino acids: CASGFTSGPLHDLGTGAYEQYF.